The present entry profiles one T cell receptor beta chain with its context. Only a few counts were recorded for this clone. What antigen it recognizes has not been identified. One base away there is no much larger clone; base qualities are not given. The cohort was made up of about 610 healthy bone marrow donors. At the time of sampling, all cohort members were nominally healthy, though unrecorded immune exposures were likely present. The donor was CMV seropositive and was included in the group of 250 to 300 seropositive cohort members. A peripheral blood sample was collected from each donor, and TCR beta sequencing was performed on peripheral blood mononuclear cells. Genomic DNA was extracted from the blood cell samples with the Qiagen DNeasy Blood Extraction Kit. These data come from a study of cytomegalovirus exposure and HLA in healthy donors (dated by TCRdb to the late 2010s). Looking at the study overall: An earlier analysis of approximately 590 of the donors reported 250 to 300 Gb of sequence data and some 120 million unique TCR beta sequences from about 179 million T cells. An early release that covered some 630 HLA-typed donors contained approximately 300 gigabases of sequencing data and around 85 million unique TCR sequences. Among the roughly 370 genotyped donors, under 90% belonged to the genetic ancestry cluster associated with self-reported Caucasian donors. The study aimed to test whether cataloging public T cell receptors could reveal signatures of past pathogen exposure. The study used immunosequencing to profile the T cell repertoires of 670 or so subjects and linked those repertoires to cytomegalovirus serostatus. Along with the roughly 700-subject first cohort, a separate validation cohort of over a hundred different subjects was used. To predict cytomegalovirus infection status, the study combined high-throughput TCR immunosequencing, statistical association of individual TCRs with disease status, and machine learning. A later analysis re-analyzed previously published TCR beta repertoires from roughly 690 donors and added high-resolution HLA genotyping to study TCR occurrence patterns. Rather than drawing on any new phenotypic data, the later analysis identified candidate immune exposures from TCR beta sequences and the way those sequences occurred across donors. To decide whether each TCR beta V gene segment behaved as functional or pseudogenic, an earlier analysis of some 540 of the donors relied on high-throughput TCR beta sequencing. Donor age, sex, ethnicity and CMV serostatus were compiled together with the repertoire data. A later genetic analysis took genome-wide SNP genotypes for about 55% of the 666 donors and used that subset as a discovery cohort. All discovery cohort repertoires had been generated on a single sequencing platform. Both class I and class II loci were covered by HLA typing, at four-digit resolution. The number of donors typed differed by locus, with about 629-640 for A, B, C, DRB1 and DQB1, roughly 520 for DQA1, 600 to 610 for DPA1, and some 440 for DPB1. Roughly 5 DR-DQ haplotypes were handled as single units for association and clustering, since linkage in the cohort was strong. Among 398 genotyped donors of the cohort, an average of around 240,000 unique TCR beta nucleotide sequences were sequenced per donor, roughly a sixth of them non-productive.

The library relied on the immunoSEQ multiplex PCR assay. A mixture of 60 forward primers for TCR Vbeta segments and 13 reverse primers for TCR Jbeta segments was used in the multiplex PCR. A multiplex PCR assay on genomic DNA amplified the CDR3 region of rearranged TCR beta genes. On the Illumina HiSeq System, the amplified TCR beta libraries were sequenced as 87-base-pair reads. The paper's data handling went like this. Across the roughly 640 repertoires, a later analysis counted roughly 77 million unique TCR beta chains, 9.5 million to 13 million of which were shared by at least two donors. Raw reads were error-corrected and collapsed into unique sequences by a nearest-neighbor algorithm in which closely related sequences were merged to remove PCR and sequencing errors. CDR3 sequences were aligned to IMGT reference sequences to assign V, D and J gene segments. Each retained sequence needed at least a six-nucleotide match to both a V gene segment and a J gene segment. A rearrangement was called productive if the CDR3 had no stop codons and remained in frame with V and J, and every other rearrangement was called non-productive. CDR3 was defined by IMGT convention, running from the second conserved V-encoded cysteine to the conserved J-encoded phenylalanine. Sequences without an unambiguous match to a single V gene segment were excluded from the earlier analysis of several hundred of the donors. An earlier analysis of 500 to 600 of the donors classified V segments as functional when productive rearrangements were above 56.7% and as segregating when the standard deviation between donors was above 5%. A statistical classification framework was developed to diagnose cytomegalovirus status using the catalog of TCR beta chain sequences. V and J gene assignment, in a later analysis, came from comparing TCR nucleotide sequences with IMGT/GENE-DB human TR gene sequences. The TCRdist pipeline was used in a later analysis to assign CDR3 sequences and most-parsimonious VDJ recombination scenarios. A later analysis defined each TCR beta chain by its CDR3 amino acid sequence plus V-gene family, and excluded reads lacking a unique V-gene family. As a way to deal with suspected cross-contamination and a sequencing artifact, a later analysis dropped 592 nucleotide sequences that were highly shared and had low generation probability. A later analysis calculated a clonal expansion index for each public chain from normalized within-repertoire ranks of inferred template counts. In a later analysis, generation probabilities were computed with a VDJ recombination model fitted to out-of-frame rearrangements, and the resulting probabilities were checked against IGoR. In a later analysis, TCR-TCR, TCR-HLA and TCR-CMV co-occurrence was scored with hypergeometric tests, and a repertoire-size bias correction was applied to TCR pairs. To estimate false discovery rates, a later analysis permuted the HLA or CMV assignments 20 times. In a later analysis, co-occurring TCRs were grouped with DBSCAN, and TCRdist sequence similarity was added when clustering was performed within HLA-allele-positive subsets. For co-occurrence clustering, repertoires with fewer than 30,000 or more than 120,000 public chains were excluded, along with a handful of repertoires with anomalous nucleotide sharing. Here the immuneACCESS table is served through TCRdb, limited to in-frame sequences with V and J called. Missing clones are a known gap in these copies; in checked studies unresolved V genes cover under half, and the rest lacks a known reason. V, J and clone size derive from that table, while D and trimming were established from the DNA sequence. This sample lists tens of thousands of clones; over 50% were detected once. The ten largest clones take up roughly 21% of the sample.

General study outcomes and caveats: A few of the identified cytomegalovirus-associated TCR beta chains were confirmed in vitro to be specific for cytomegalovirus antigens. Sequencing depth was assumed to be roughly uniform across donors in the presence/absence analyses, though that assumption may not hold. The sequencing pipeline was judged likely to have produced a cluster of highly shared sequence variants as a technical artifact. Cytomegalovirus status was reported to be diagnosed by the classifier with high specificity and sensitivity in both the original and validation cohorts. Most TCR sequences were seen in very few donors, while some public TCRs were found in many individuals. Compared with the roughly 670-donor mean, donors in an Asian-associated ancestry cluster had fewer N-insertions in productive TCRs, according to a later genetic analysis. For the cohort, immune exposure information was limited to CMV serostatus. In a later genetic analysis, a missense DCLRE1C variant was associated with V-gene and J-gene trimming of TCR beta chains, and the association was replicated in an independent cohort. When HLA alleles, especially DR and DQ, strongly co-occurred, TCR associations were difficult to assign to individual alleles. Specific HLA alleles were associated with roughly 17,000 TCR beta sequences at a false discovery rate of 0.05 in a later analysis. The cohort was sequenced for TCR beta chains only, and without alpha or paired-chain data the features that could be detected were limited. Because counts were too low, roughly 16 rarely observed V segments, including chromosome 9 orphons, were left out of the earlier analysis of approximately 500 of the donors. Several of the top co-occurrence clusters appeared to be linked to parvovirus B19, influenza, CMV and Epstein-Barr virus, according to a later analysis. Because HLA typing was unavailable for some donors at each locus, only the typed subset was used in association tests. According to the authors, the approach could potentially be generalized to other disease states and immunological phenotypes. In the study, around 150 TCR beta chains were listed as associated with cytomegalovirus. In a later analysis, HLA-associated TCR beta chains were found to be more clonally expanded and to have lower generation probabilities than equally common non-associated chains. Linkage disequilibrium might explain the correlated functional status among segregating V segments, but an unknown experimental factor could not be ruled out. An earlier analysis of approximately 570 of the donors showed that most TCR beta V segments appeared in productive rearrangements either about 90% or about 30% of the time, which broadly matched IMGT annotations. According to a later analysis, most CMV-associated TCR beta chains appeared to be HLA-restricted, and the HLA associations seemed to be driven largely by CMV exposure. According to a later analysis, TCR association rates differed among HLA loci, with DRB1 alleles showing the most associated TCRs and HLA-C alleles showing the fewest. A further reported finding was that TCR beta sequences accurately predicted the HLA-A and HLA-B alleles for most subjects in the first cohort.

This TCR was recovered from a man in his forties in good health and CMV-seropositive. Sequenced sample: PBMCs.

The CDR3 corresponds to CASSQAGGPDGTQYF. The DNA sequence is given as TGTGCCAGCAGCCAGGCGGGGGGACCGGACGGGACCCAGTACTTC. The chain couples TRBV7-6 to TRBJ2-5, with 8 middle bases fitting TRBD2. The CDR3 sequence holds 15 residues, the cysteine and phenylalanine included. Only CDR3 DNA remains: 45 bases, in frame from the first base. Per the germline V gene, SGHVS is the CDR1 and FNYEAQ is the CDR2. At the junction V is shortened by 5 bases and J by 7 bases; bases outside the gene matches: 12.